The 26 T cell receptor beta chains below all came from one sample that was sequenced in a study of blood T cell repertoires in COVID-19 (dated by TCRdb to 2019 to 2021). Library construction relied on the immunoSEQ multiplex PCR assay. In its TCRdb copy, this immuneACCESS table keeps in-frame sequences only and misses some clones. Where compared with another copy, unresolved V genes explain less than half of these, and the others have no known cause. Present in this sample are more than 95,000 clones, over 65% of which were seen just once. The ten largest account for under 30% of the sample. The sample comprised peripheral blood. These receptors all stem from a man in his 60s with acute or convalescent COVID-19.

V and J are TRBV7-2 and TRBJ1-2; D is ambiguous. Germline loops: CDR1 SGHTA, CDR2 FQGNSA. The V end was cut by 6 bases, the J end by 8 bases, with 19 bases between. This CDR3 comprises 14 residues. CDR3 residues: CASRIPGGDSGYTF. In DNA, the CDR3 is TGTGCCAGCAGGATCCCCGGAGGTGACTCCGGCTACACCTTC.

The gene calls are TRBV5-1 and TRBJ1-1, with 8 nucleotides matching TRBD1. CDR3 length: 13 amino acids. Germline V gene sequence: CDR1 SGHRS, CDR2 YFSETQ. Trimming cost V 4 bases and J 10 bases; bases outside gene matches: 9. The CDR3 DNA sequence: TGCGCCAGCAGCAACCCAGGGGGCGCGGGAGCTTTCTTT. Protein: CASSNPGGAGAFF.

The chain carries TRBV21-1 and TRBJ2-7; TRBD2, the table's D call, lacks a check against the DNA. TRBV21-1 corresponds to a pseudogene. This CDR3 comprises 16 residues. CDR3 loop: CASSNRLQPSSYEQYV. The CDR3 nucleotides read TGTGCCAGCAGCAATCGTCTACAACCTAGCTCCTACGAGCAGTACGTC.

The rearrangement joins TRBV10-1 to TRBJ2-7; 7 nucleotides match TRBD2. The germline CDR1 and CDR2 sequences are WNHNN and SYGVQD (reference sequence). V shed 6 bases, J shed 7 bases, and the junction held 6 bases outside the gene matches. The CDR3 runs to 12 residues. This CDR3 reads CASRGGSCEQYF. DNA for the CDR3: TGCGCCAGCAGGGGGGGGAGTTGTGAGCAGTACTTC.

Concerning this clone itself: In the same sample, other DNA sequences code for this CDR3. V is TRBV2 and J is TRBJ2-5, with D possibly TRBD2 on 6 matching bases. V lost 8 bases and J 4 bases, leaving 14 bases between the germline ends. The CDR3 totals 13 residues. Per the germline V gene, CDR1 is SNHLY and CDR2 is FYNNEI. The CDR3 reads CASGRSSGETQYF. Here the CDR3 DNA reads TGTGCCAGCGGGAGAAGTAGCGGAGAGACCCAGTACTTC.

This chain links TRBV5-1 with TRBJ2-7, with a possible D match to TRBD1 (8 bases). Germline V gene sequence: CDR1 SGHRS, CDR2 YFSETQ. V shed 4 bases and J shed 7 bases, with 24 bases lying between them. The CDR3 runs 16 residues. CDR3 sequence: CASSPGQGGGLREQYF. Here the CDR3 DNA reads TGCGCCAGCAGCCCCGGACAGGGCGGGGGACTGCGGGAGCAGTACTTC.

This clone has just one count. The rearrangement joins TRBV5-1 to TRBJ1-1; a weak D match, TRBD1 (6 bases). Germline loops: CDR1 SGHRS, CDR2 YFSETQ. There are 13 residues in the CDR3. Trimming took off 3 bases at V and 2 bases at J, with 8 bases between the two ends. The DNA of the CDR3 is TGCGCCAGCAGCTACGGGACAAACACTGAAGCTTTCTTT. It codes for CASSYGTNTEAFF.

The rearrangement uses TRBV2 and TRBJ1-1; D uncertain. This CDR3 comprises 13 residues. The V end lost 8 bases, the J end lost 1 base, and 11 bases lay between the germline ends. Germline loops: CDR1 SNHLY, CDR2 FYNNEI. The CDR3, as DNA: TGTGCCAGCCAAGAAAACAGGAACACTGAAGCTTTCTTT. Amino acid sequence: CASQENRNTEAFF.

This clone was detected only a few times. The chain combines TRBV12-5 with TRBJ2-2, with 15 positions matching TRBD2. V gave up 5 bases and J gave up 0 bases; unmatched junction bases: 7. Germline V gene data show CDR1 as LGHNT and CDR2 as FRNRAP. This CDR3 is built from 19 residues. CDR3 nucleotides: TGTGCTAGTGGTCCGGGGACTAGCGGGAGGTTGGCGAACACCGGGGAGCTGTTTTTT. This sequence encodes CASGPGTSGRLANTGELFF.

The V and J genes are TRBV30 and TRBJ1-3, with D possibly being TRBD1 (6 bases). Trimming shortened V by 2 bases and J by 0 bases, and 11 bases separated the two germline ends. This CDR3 region has 15 residues. Per germline, CDR1 GTSNPN and CDR2 SVGIG (reference sequence). The CDR3 DNA is TGTGCCTGGAGTCGGACAGCTAGCTCTGGAAACACCATATATTTT. It translates to CAWSRTASSGNTIYF.

The gene calls are TRBV11-3 and TRBJ2-7, with D tentatively TRBD1 (5 bases). V shed 5 bases and J shed 3 bases, with 11 bases lying between them. This CDR3 has 13 residues. Germline V gene sequence: CDR1 SGHNT, CDR2 YENEEA. The CDR3 reads CASSQGSYYEQYV. In nucleotides, the CDR3 is TGTGCCAGCAGCCAGGGATCGTACTACGAGCAGTACGTC.

The V call is TRBV6-1, the J call TRBJ2-1; 8 bases align to TRBD2. The CDR3 is 15 amino acids. V was clipped by 2 bases and J by 3 bases; unmatched bases: 3. Germline-derived CDR1 and CDR2 are MNHNS and SASEGT. As DNA, the CDR3 is TGTGCCAGCAGTGAACAACTAGCGGTCTACAATGAGCAGTTCTTC. This encodes CASSEQLAVYNEQFF.

The rearrangement uses TRBV5-1 and TRBJ2-5; tentatively, D is TRBD1 (5 bases). The CDR3 sequence is 16 residues long. The V end lost 0 bases, the J end lost 1 base, and 13 bases lay between the germline ends. Germline CDR1 and CDR2: SGHRS and YFSETQ. The CDR3 loop is CASSLEGEYSQETQYF. In DNA, the CDR3 is TGCGCCAGCAGCTTGGAAGGGGAATACTCCCAAGAGACCCAGTACTTC.

V usage is TRBV7-9 and J usage is TRBJ1-5; 9 bases map to TRBD1. The germline CDR1 and CDR2 sequences are SEHNR and FQNEAQ (reference sequence). The CDR3 spans 16 residues. Germline trimming cut 6 bases from V and 0 bases from J; bases unmatched to any gene: 6. CDR3 DNA sequence: TGTGCCAGCAGTTCCGGGACAGGGCCTAGCAATCAGCCCCAGCATTTT. This codes for CASSSGTGPSNQPQHF.

This chain links TRBV15 with TRBJ2-3; a possible D gene is TRBD2 (5 bases). The CDR3 is 14 amino acids. Germline values: CDR1 LNHNV, CDR2 YYDKDF (reference sequence). V lost 3 bases to trimming and J lost 3 bases, with 10 bases between them. The CDR3 region is CATSSRSGTDTQYF. In nucleotides, the CDR3 is TGTGCCACCAGCAGCCGAAGCGGTACAGATACGCAGTATTTT. The full variable domain, in which reference TRBV15 and TRBJ2-3 provide the parts outside the CDR3, is DAMVIQNPRYQVTQFGKPVTLSCSQTLNHNVMYWYQQKSSQAPKLLFHYYDKDFNNEADTPDNFQSRRPNTSFCFLDIRSPGLGDTAMYLCATSSRSGTDTQYFGPGTRLTVL.

The chain couples TRBV18 to TRBJ1-5; 7 positions agree with TRBD1. The CDR3 is 13 amino acids. CDR1 and CDR2 (germline): KGHSH, LQKENI. Trimming cost V 3 bases and J 5 bases; bases outside gene matches: 1. The CDR3 protein is CASSPDRDQPQHF. The CDR3 nucleotides read TGTGCCAGCTCACCCGACAGGGATCAGCCCCAGCATTTT.

The chain combines TRBV6-2 or TRBV6-3 with TRBJ1-4; D not certain. The germline V and J ends were trimmed by 4 bases and 7 bases, with 7 bases remaining between them. Per the germline V gene, CDR1 is MNHEY and CDR2 is SVGEGT. This CDR3 region has 12 residues. CDR3 protein: CASSSRGEKLFF. The CDR3 nucleotides read TGTGCCAGCAGTTCGCGCGGTGAAAAACTGTTTTTT.

This chain connects TRBV10-3 to TRBJ2-3, with D possibly being TRBD1 (6 bases). The germline V and J ends were trimmed by 2 bases and 2 bases, with 14 bases remaining between them. This CDR3 comprises 16 residues. Germline assignment: CDR1 ENHRY and CDR2 SYGVKD. The CDR3 sequence is CAISEKQGPTTDTQYF. CDR3 bases: TGTGCCATCAGTGAGAAACAGGGACCCACCACAGATACGCAGTATTTT.

The chain combines TRBV10-1 with TRBJ2-5; perhaps TRBD1 as D (6 bases). V shed 0 bases and J shed 5 bases, with 13 bases lying between them. Germline V lookup: CDR1 WNHNN, CDR2 SYGVQD (reference sequence). The CDR3 extends over 15 amino acids. CDR3 coding DNA: TGCGCCAGCAGTGAGTCAAGAGGGGGAGCCGAGACCCAGTACTTC. Amino acid sequence: CASSESRGGAETQYF.

J is TRBJ2-5 and V is TRBV5-1, with D uncertain. V lost 0 bases and J lost 0, with 9 bases in between. This CDR3 is 15 amino acids long. The germline CDR1 and CDR2 sequences are SGHRS and YFSETQ. The CDR3 reads CASSLGLEYQETQYF. The CDR3 DNA reads as TGCGCCAGCAGCTTGGGGTTAGAGTACCAAGAGACCCAGTACTTC.

The J gene is TRBJ1-2, the V gene TRBV7-9; D not resolved. The V end was cut by 1 base, the J end by 4 bases, with 4 bases between. Per the germline V gene, CDR1 is SEHNR and CDR2 is FQNEAQ (reference sequence). This CDR3 has 12 residues. CDR3 nucleotide sequence: TGTGCCAGCAGCTTAGGCGGCTATGGCTACACCTTC. Protein product: CASSLGGYGYTF.

The V gene is TRBV12-5, the J gene TRBJ1-1; D is ambiguous. The CDR3 has 17 residues. The germline V and J ends were trimmed by 4 bases and 1 base, with 19 bases remaining between them. Per the germline V gene, CDR1 is LGHNT and CDR2 is FRNRAP. The CDR3 DNA follows: TGTGCTAGTGGTTGGGATCTCCGACGGGAAACGAACACTGAAGCTTTCTTT. Protein: CASGWDLRRETNTEAFF.

This chain uses TRBV6-2 or TRBV6-3 with TRBJ1-6; no clear D. V gave up 5 bases and J gave up 0 bases, with 11 bases separating them. The CDR3 sequence is 16 residues long. Germline lookup yields CDR1 MNHEY and CDR2 SVGEGT. This chain's CDR3 is CASSPSVSSYNSPLHF. Written as DNA, the CDR3 is TGTGCCAGCAGTCCGAGTGTGAGCTCCTATAATTCACCCCTCCACTTT.

The genes are TRBV7-9 and TRBJ2-3; 9 bases fit TRBD1. V was pared by 5 bases and J by 2 bases, with 5 bases of the junction left unmatched. Germline assignment: CDR1 SEHNR and CDR2 FQNEAQ (reference sequence). The CDR3 runs to 15 residues. The CDR3 loop reads CASSPGQGLTDTQYF. The DNA of the CDR3 is TGTGCCAGCAGCCCGGGACAGGGACTCACAGATACGCAGTATTTT.

This chain links TRBV24-1 with TRBJ2-3; D is perhaps TRBD2 (6 bases). The V gene's germline CDR1 is KGHDR and CDR2 SFDVKD. V lost 1 base and J 2 bases, leaving 9 bases between the germline ends. The CDR3 totals 15 residues. The CDR3 loop is CATSDLPSATDTQYF. The CDR3 bases are TGTGCCACCAGTGATTTACCTAGCGCCACAGATACGCAGTATTTT.

V is TRBV24-1 and J is TRBJ2-1; the match to TRBD2 covers 10 bases. CDR3 length equals 15 residues. From germline, CDR1 is KGHDR and CDR2 SFDVKD. The trim removed 3 bases at V and 5 bases at J, leaving 3 bases unmatched. CDR3 DNA: TGTGCCACCAGTGATCCCACTAGCGGGGACAATGAGCAGTTCTTC. It encodes CATSDPTSGDNEQFF.